The 3 T cell receptor beta chains below all came from one sample that was sequenced in a study of cytomegalovirus exposure and HLA in healthy donors. Primers included in the PCR were 60 Vbeta and 13 Jbeta primers. The method was immunoSEQ multiplex PCR; TCRdb's version includes in-frame clones alone and lacks a portion of them. Here the sample spans about 130,000 clones, approximately 74% being singletons. The sequenced sample consisted of PBMCs. These receptors all stem from a man aged 40-50 years in good health and CMV-seropositive.

The J gene is TRBJ2-2, the V gene TRBV25-1, with a weak D call TRBD2 (6 bases). Trimming removed 5 bases from V and 3 bases from J, with 10 bases in between. The CDR3 runs to 14 residues. CDR1 MGHDK and CDR2 SYGVNS come from the germline V gene. The CDR3 protein is CASSTGTYTGELFF. DNA for the CDR3: TGTGCCAGCAGTACCGGGACTTACACCGGGGAGCTGTTTTTT.

This clone was counted between two and nine times. The junction does not match germline at one end; this may be a read error. The chain has TRBV7-7 and TRBJ2-2; D gene ambiguous. CDR3 size: 13 residues. Germline V lookup: CDR1 SSHAT, CDR2 FNYEAQ (reference sequence). CDR3 nucleotide sequence: TGTGCTAGCAGCTTGTCGTACACCGGGGAGCTGTTTTTT. This gives the protein CASSLSYTGELFF. Full variable domain (missing parts from reference TRBV7-7 and TRBJ2-2): GAGVSQSPRYKVTKRGQDVTLRCDPISSHATLYWYQQALGQGPEFLTYFNYEAQPDKSGLPSDRFSAERPEGSISTLTIQRTEQRDSAMYRCASSLSYTGELFFGEGSRLTVL.

This clone was detected only once. CDR3 in amino acids: CASSLAGRQALNTEAFF. CDR3 nucleotide sequence: TGTGCCAGCAGCTTGGCCGGGCGACAGGCCTTGAACACTGAAGCTTTCTTT. The chain has TRBV5-6 and TRBJ1-1; perhaps TRBD1 as D (6 bases). CDR1 is SGHDT and CDR2 is YYEEEE in the germline V gene. Trimming took 0 bases from V and 0 from J, leaving 15 bases between them. CDR3 length: 17 residues.